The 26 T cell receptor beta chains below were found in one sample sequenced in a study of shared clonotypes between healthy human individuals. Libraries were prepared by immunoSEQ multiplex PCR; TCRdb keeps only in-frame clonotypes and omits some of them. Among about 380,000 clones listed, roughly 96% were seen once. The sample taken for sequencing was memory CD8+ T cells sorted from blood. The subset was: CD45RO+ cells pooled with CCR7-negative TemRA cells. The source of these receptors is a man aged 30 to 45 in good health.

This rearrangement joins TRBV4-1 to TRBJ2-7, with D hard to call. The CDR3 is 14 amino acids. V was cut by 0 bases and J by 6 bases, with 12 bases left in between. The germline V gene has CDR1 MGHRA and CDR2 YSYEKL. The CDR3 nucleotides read TGCGCCAGCAGCCAAGATAGGTCTGGGTTCGAGCAGTACTTC. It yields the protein CASSQDRSGFEQYF.

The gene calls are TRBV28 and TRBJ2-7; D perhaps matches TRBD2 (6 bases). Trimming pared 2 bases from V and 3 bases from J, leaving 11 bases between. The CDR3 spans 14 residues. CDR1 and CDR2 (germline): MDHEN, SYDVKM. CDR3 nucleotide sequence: TGTGCCAGCAGTTTAGGCGGGACCAGCTACGAGCAGTACTTC. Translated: CASSLGGTSYEQYF.

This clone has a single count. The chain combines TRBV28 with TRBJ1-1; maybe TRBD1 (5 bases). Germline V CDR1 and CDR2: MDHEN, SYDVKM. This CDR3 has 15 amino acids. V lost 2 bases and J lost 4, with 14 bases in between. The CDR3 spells CASSLGPGLGTEAFF. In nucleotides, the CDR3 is TGTGCCAGCAGTTTAGGGCCAGGGTTGGGCACTGAAGCTTTCTTT.

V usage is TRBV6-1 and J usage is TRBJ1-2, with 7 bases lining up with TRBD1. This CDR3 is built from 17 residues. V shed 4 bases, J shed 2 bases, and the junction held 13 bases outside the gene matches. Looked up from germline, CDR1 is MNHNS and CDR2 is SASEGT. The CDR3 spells CASSARGRPIANYGYTF. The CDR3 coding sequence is TGTGCCAGCAGTGCGAGGGGGCGGCCCATCGCGAACTATGGCTACACCTTC.

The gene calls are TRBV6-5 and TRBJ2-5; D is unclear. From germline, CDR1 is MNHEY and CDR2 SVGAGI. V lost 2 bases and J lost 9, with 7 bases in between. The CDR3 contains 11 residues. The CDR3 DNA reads TGTGCCAGCAGTTACAAGTCGGCCCAGTACTTC. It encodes CASSYKSAQYF.

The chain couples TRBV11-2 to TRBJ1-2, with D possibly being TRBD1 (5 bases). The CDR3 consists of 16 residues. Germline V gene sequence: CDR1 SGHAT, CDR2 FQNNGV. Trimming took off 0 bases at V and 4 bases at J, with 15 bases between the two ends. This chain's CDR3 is CASSLDRGGFVYGYTF. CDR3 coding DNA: TGTGCCAGCAGCTTAGATCGGGGCGGGTTTGTCTATGGCTACACCTTC. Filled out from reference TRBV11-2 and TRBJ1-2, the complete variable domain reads EAGVAQSPRYKIIEKRQSVAFWCNPISGHATLYWYQQILGQGPKLLIQFQNNGVVDDSQLPKDRFSAERLKGVDSTLKIQPAKLEDSAVYLCASSLDRGGFVYGYTFGSGTRLTVV.

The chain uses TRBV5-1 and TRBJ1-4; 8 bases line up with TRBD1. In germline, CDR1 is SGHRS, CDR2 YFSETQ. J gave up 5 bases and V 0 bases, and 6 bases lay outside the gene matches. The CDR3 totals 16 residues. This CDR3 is CASSLVGDRSNEKLFF. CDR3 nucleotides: TGCGCCAGCAGCTTGGTGGGGGACAGGAGCAATGAAAAACTGTTTTTT.

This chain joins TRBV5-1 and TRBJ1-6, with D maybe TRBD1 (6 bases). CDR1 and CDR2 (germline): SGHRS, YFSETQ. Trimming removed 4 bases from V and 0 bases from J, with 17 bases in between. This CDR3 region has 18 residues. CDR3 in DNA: TGCGCCAGCAGCGCCCAGACAGGCGTTAGCTCCTATAATTCACCCCTCCACTTT. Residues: CASSAQTGVSSYNSPLHF.

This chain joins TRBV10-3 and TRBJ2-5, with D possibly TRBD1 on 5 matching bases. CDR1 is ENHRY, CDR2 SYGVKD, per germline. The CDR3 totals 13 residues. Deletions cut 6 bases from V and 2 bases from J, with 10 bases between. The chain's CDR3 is CAISSRAQETQYF. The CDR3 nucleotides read TGTGCCATCAGCTCCAGGGCTCAAGAGACCCAGTACTTC.

CDR3: CASMEPDVYEQYF. CDR3 in DNA: TGCGCCAGCATGGAACCGGACGTCTACGAGCAGTACTTC. J is TRBJ2-7 and V is TRBV10-1, with no clear D. Germline V lookup: CDR1 WNHNN, CDR2 SYGVQD (reference sequence). Trimming removed 7 bases at V and 3 bases at J, with 13 bases between. This CDR3 comprises 13 residues.

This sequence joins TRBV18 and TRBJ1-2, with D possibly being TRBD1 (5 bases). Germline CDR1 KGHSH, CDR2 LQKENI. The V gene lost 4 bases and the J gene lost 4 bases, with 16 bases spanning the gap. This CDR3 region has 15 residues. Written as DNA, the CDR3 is TGTGCCAGCTCACGAACAGAGTCGGGGGGCTATGGCTACACCTTC. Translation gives CASSRTESGGYGYTF.

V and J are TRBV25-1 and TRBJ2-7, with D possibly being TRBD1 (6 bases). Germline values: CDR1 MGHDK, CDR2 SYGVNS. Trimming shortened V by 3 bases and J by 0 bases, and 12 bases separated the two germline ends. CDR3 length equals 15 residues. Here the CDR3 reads CASSEPDRSSYEQYF. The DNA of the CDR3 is TGTGCCAGCAGTGAGCCCGACAGGAGCTCCTACGAGCAGTACTTC.

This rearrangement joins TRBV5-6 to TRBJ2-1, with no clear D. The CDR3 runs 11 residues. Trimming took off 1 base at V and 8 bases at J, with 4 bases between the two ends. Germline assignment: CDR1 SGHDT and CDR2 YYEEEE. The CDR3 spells CASSLRDEQFF. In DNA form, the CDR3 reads TGTGCCAGCAGCTTGAGGGATGAGCAGTTCTTC.

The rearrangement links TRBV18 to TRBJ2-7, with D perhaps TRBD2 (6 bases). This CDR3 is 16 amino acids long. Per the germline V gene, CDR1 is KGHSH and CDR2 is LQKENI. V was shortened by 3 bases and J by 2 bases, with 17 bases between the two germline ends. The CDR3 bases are TGTGCCAGCTCACCTACTCCGGGAGCCAAAACCTACGAGCAGTACTTC. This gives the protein CASSPTPGAKTYEQYF.

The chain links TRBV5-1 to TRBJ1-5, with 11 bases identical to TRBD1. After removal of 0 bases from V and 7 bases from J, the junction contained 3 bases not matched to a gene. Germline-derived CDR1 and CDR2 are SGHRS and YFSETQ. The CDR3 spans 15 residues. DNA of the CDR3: TGCGCCAGCAGCTTGGGGACAGGGGGCGGGCAGCCCCAGCATTTT. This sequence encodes CASSLGTGGGQPQHF.

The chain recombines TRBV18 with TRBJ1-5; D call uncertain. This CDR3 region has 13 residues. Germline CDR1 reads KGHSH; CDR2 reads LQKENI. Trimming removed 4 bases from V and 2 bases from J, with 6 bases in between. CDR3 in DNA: TGTGCCAGCTCACTGCAGGGCAATCAGCCCCAGCATTTT. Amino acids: CASSLQGNQPQHF.

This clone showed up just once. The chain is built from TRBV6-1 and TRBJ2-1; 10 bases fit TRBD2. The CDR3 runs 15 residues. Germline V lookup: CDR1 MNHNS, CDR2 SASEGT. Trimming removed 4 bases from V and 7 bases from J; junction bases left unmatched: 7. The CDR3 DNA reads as TGTGCCAGCAGTGGGCTAGCGGGAGTTAGAAATGAGCAGTTCTTC. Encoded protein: CASSGLAGVRNEQFF.

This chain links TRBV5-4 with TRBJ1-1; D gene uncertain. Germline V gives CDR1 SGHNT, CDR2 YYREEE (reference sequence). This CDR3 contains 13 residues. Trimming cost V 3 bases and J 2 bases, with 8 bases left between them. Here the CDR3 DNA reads TGTGCCAGCAGCTCGGGCAGCAACACTGAAGCTTTCTTT. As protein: CASSSGSNTEAFF.

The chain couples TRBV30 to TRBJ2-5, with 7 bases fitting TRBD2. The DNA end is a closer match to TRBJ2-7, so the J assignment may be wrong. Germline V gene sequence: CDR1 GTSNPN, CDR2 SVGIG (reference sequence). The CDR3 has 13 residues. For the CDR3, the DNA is TGTGCCTGGCGGGGAGGGAGGGCCTACGAGCAGTACTTC. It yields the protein CAWRGGRAYEQYF.

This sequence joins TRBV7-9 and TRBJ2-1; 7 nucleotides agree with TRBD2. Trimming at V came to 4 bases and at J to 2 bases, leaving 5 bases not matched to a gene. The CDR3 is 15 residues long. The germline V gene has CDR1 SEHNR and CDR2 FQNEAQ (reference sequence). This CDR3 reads CASSSPSGAYNEQFF. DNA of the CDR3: TGTGCCAGCAGCTCACCTAGCGGAGCCTACAATGAGCAGTTCTTC. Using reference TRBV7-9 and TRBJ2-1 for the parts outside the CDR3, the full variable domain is DTGVSQNPRHKITKRGQNVTFRCDPISEHNRLYWYRQTLGQGPEFLTYFQNEAQLEKSRLLSDRFSAERPKGSFSTLEIQRTEQGDSAMYLCASSSPSGAYNEQFFGPGTRLTVL.

The CDR3 spells CASRGDRGPGELFF. DNA for the CDR3: TGTGCCAGCAGGGGGGACAGGGGGCCCGGGGAGCTGTTTTTT. This chain connects TRBV7-2 to TRBJ2-2, with 12 bases identical to TRBD1. The CDR3 has 14 amino acids. The J segment lost 6 bases and the V segment lost 6 bases, leaving 2 bases of the junction unmatched. The V gene's germline CDR1 is SGHTA and CDR2 FQGNSA.

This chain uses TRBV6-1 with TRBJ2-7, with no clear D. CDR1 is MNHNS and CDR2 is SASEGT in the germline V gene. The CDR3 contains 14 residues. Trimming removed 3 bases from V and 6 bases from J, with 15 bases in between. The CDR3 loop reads CASSDLLSIGEQYF. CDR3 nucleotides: TGTGCCAGCAGTGACCTTTTAAGTATCGGCGAGCAGTACTTC.

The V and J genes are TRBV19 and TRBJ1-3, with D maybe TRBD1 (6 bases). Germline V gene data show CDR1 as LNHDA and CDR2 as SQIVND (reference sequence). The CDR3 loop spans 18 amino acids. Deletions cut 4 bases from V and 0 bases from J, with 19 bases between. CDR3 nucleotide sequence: TGTGCCAGTAGTACCTTTTTACCGACAGGCTACTCTGGAAACACCATATATTTT. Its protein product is CASSTFLPTGYSGNTIYF.

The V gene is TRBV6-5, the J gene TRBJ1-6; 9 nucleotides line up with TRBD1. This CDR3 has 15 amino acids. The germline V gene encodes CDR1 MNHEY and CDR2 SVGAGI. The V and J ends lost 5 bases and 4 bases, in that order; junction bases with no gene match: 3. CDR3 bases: TGTGCCAGCAGTCCGGGACAGGGTTATAATTCACCCCTCCACTTT. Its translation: CASSPGQGYNSPLHF.

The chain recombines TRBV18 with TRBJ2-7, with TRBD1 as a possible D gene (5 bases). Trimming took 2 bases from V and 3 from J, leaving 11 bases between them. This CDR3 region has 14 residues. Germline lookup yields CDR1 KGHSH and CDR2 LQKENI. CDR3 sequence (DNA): TGTGCCAGCTCACCAGGGCAGGGTTTCTACGAGCAGTACTTC. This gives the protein CASSPGQGFYEQYF.

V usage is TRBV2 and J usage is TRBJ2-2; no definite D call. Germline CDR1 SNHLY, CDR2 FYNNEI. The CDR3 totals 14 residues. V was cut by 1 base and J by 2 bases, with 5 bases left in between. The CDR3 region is CASSEVANTGELFF. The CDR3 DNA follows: TGTGCCAGCAGTGAAGTAGCTAACACCGGGGAGCTGTTTTTT.